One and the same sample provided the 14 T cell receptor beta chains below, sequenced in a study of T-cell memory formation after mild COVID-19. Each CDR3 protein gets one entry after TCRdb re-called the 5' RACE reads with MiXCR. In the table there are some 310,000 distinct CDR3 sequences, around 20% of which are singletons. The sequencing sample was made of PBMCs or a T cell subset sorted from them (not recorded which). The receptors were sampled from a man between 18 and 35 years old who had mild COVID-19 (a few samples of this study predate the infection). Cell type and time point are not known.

The CDR3 DNA reads TGCAGTGCTAGAGATCAAGTTGCCGAGACCCAGTACTTC. Its translation is CSARDQVAETQYF. This chain links TRBV20-1 with TRBJ2-5; D uncertain. V dropped 0 bases and J dropped 5 bases, with 10 bases sitting between them. This CDR3 region has 13 residues. Germline V gene sequence: CDR1 DFQATT, CDR2 SNEGSKA (reference sequence).

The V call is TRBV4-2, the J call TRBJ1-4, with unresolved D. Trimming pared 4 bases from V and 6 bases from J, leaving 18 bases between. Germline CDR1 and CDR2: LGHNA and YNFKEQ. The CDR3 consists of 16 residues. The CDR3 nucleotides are TGTGCCAGCAGCCGTGGGCCGTTGGGATCTTATGAAAAACTGTTTTTT. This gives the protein CASSRGPLGSYEKLFF.

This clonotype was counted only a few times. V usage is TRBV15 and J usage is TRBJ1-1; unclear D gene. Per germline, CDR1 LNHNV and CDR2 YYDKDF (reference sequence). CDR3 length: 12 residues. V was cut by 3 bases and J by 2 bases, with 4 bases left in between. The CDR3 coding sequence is TGTGCCACCAGCAGGGGAAACACTGAAGCTTTCTTT. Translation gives CATSRGNTEAFF.

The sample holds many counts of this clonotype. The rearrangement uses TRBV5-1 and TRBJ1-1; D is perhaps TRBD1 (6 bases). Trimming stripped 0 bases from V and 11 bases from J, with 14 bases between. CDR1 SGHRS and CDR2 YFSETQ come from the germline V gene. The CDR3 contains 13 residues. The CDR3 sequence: CASSLAGGAEAFF. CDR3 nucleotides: TGCGCCAGCAGCTTGGCCGGGGGGGCCGAGGCTTTCTTT.

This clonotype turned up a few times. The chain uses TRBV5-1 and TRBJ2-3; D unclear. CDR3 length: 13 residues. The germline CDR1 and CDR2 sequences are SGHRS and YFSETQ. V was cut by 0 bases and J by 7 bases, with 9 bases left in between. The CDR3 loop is CASSLELANTQYF. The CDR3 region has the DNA TGCGCCAGCAGCTTGGAATTGGCGAATACGCAGTATTTT.

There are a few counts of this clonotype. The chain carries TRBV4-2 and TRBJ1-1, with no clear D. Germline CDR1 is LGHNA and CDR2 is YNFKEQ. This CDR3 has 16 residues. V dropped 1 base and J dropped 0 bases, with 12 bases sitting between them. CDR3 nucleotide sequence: TGTGCCAGCAGCCAAGCGGTTGTGGGAATGAACACTGAAGCTTTCTTT. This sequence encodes CASSQAVVGMNTEAFF.

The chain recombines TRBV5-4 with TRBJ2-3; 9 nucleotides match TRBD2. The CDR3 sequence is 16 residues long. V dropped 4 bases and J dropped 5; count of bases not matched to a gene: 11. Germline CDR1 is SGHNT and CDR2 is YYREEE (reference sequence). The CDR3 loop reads CASSRRGGVSGDTQYF. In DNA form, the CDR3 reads TGTGCCAGCAGCCGGCGGGGGGGCGTGAGCGGAGATACGCAGTATTTT.

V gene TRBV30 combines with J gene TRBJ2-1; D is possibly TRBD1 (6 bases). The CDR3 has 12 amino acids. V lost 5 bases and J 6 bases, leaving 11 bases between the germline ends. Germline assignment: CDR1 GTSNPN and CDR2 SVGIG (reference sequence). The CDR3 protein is CAWGRGGNEQFF. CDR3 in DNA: TGTGCCTGGGGCAGGGGTGGCAATGAGCAGTTCTTC.

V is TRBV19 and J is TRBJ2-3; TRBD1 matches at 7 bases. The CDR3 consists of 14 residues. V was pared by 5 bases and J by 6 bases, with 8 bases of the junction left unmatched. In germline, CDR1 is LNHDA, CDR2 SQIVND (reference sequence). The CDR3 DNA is TGTGCCAGTAGTCCGGGGACAGAGGTGGATACGCAGTATTTT. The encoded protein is CASSPGTEVDTQYF. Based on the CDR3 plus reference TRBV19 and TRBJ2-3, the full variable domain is DGGITQSPKYLFRKEGQNVTLSCEQNLNHDAMYWYRQDPGQGLRLIYYSQIVNDFQKGDIAEGYSVSREKKESFPLTVTSAQKNPTAFYLCASSPGTEVDTQYFGPGTRLTVL.

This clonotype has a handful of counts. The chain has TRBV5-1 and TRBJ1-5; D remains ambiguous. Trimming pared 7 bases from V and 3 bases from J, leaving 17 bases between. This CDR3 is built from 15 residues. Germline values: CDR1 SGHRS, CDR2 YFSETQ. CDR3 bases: TGCGCCAGCGTGAATGCGGGAAGACCCAATCAGCCCCAGCATTTT. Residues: CASVNAGRPNQPQHF.

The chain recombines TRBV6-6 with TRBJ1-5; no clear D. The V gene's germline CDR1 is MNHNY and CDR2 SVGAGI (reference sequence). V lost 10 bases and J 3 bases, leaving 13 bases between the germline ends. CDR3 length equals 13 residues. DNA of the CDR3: TGTGCCACACGTAGGCCGCTCAATCAGCCCCAGCATTTT. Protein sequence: CATRRPLNQPQHF.

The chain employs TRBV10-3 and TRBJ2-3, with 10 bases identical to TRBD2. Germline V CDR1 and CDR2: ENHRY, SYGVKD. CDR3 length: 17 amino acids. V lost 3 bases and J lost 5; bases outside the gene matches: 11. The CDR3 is CAISDFERGGLKDTQYF. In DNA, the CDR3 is TGTGCCATCAGTGATTTCGAGCGGGGGGGCCTCAAAGATACGCAGTATTTT.

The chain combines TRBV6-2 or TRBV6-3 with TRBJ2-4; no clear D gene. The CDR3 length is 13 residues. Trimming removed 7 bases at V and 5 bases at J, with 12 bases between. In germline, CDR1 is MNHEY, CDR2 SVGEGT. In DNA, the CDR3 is TGTGCCAGCAACCGACATGGACAAAACATTCAGTACTTC. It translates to CASNRHGQNIQYF.

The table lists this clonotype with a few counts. The CDR3 nucleotides read TGCAGTGCTAGAGATTGGGCAGGGGGCGCAGGGAACTATGGCTACACCTTC. Its protein is CSARDWAGGAGNYGYTF. The chain uses TRBV20-1 and TRBJ1-2; 8 bases are shared with TRBD1. The V segment lost 0 bases and the J segment 2 bases; nucleotides outside the gene matches: 11. CDR3 length: 17 residues. CDR1 DFQATT and CDR2 SNEGSKA come from the germline V gene (reference sequence).